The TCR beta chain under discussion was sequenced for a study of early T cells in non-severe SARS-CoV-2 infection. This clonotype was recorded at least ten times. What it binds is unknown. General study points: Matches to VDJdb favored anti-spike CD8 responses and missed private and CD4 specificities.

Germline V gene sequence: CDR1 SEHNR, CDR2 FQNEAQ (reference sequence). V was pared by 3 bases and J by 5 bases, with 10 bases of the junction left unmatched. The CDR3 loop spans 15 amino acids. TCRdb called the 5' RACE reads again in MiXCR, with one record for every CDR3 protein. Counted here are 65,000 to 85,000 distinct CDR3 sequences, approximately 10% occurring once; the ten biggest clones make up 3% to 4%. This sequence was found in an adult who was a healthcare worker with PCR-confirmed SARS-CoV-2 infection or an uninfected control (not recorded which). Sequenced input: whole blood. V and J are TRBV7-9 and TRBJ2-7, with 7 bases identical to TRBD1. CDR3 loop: CASSFTWDSANEQYF. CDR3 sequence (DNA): TGTGCCAGCAGCTTCACGTGGGACAGCGCAAACGAGCAGTACTTC.